This TCR beta chain was recovered during a study of cytomegalovirus exposure and HLA in healthy donors. Each of the donors was a healthy bone marrow donor. The CDR3 consists of 17 residues. Trimming left V 1 base short and J 5 bases short, with 19 bases between. Germline CDR1 and CDR2: MGHRA and YSYEKL. 13 Jbeta primers and 60 Vbeta primers were used for the PCR. The repertoire was sequenced with immunoSEQ multiplex PCR; TCRdb's copy has only in-frame clones and lacks some. The sample records 100,000 to 150,000 clones, roughly three quarters being singletons. With respect to this clone: The antigen remains unidentified.

General observations from the study: In presence/absence analyses, roughly uniform sequencing depth across donors was assumed. A missense variant in DCLRE1C was later tied to TCR beta V- and J-gene trimming.

This sequence originates from a man aged 25 to 45 in good health and CMV-seropositive. This sequence joins TRBV4-1 and TRBJ2-3; perhaps TRBD2 as D (5 bases). The sample consisted of PBMCs. The CDR3 nucleotides are TGCGCCAGCAGCCAAGCCTCAAGGATAGCGTTTCAAGATACGCAGTATTTT. Translating it yields CASSQASRIAFQDTQYF.